Shown below are 22 T cell receptor beta chains from a single sample sequenced in a study of blood T cell repertoires in COVID-19. The data were produced by immunoSEQ multiplex PCR, yet TCRdb's version contains in-frame clones alone and is incomplete. Here the sample spans hundreds of thousands of clones, 70% to 90% being singletons. Sequenced material: peripheral blood. The source is a man aged 55 to 70 with acute or convalescent COVID-19.

The rearrangement uses TRBV7-2 and TRBJ2-3; 8 bases agree with TRBD2. Losses at the gene ends were 3 bases for V and 3 bases for J; bases not matched to a gene: 14. The germline V gene has CDR1 SGHTA and CDR2 FQGNSA. The CDR3 runs 18 residues. The CDR3 sequence is CASSFPRTSTPGTDTQYF. DNA for the CDR3: TGTGCCAGCAGCTTCCCCAGGACTAGCACCCCGGGGACAGATACGCAGTATTTT.

The chain combines TRBV24-1 with TRBJ2-1, with D possibly TRBD2 on 7 matching bases. Trimming took off 7 bases at V and 8 bases at J, with 20 bases between the two ends. The CDR3 runs 15 residues. Germline V lookup: CDR1 KGHDR, CDR2 SFDVKD. This chain's CDR3 is CATSLGGGAYDEQFF. The DNA of the CDR3 is TGTGCCACCAGCCTGGGGGGGGGCGCGTACGATGAGCAGTTCTTC.

This chain uses TRBV5-1 with TRBJ1-4; possible D gene TRBD1, 5 bases. CDR1 SGHRS and CDR2 YFSETQ come from the germline V gene. V was trimmed by 0 bases and J by 1 base, leaving 10 bases between them. This CDR3 contains 16 residues. The CDR3 loop is CASSLAGGRTNEKLFF. CDR3 in DNA: TGCGCCAGCAGCTTGGCGGGGGGAAGAACTAATGAAAAACTGTTTTTT.

The CDR3 coding sequence is TGCGCCAGCAGTCGGGATTCTGGCTACACCTTC. The encoded protein is CASSRDSGYTF. The chain joins TRBV10-1 to TRBJ1-2; D unclear. The CDR3 runs 11 residues. CDR1 is WNHNN and CDR2 is SYGVQD in the germline V gene (reference sequence). The V end was cut by 5 bases, the J end by 7 bases, with 8 bases between.

The chain links TRBV5-6 to TRBJ2-2, with 7 positions matching TRBD1. The CDR3 runs 15 residues. Losses at the gene ends were 2 bases for V and 5 bases for J; bases not matched to a gene: 6. The V gene's germline CDR1 is SGHDT and CDR2 YYEEEE. As DNA, the CDR3 is TGTGCCAGCAGCTTCGACAGGGTGGGGACCGGGGAGCTGTTTTTT. This encodes CASSFDRVGTGELFF.

V and J are TRBV6-2 or TRBV6-3 and TRBJ1-2, with 7 bases that match TRBD1. This CDR3 spans 13 amino acids. Germline V gene data show CDR1 as MNHEY and CDR2 as SVGEGT. Trimming at V came to 5 bases and at J to 7 bases, leaving 7 bases not matched to a gene. The CDR3 nucleotides read TGTGCCAGCAGTCTTGACAGGGTTGTTGGCTACACCTTC. Its protein product is CASSLDRVVGYTF.

The chain carries TRBV4-2 and TRBJ2-4; no reliable D call. The CDR3 consists of 11 residues. Trimming stripped 9 bases from V and 8 bases from J, with 11 bases between. CDR1 LGHNA and CDR2 YNFKEQ come from the germline V gene. This CDR3 reads CARTKPDIQYF. The CDR3 bases are TGTGCCAGGACCAAACCGGACATTCAGTACTTC.

The V call is TRBV5-5, the J call TRBJ2-7; no firm D call. Between the trimmed V and J ends, which lost 3 bases and 6 bases, there was a span of 7 bases. Per germline, CDR1 SGHKS and CDR2 YYEKEE (reference sequence). The CDR3 is 11 amino acids. In DNA, the CDR3 is TGTGCCAGCAGCTCAGGCTTCGAGCAGTACTTC. Translated: CASSSGFEQYF.

As for this clone: The same CDR3 can be traced to other DNA sequences in this sample. The J gene is TRBJ2-3, the V gene TRBV4-2; 7 bases are a match to TRBD2. V gave up 1 base and J gave up 4 bases; unmatched junction bases: 5. CDR3 size: 15 residues. From germline, CDR1 is LGHNA and CDR2 YNFKEQ. In nucleotides, the CDR3 is TGTGCCAGCAGCCAAGGTGGGGGGGAGGCAGATACGCAGTATTTT. It codes for CASSQGGGEADTQYF.

This clone has more than one count but fewer than ten. V is TRBV7-6 and J is TRBJ2-3; 14 positions match TRBD2. The CDR3 sequence is 17 residues long. The trim removed 2 bases at V and 8 bases at J, leaving 9 bases unmatched. CDR1 and CDR2 from the germline V gene are SGHVS and FNYEAQ. The CDR3 spells CASSLPGLAGERATQYF. The DNA for the CDR3 is TGTGCCAGCAGCTTACCGGGACTAGCGGGGGAGAGGGCTACGCAGTATTTT. Supplemented by reference TRBV7-6 and TRBJ2-3, the full variable domain reads GAGVSQSPRYKVTKRGQDVALRCDPISGHVSLYWYRQALGQGPEFLTYFNYEAQQDKSGLPNDRFSAERPEGSISTLTIQRTEQRDSAMYRCASSLPGLAGERATQYFGPGTRLTVL.

This clone was observed once. The chain joins TRBV5-1 to TRBJ2-2; 9 positions match TRBD2. V shed 4 bases, J shed 0 bases, and the junction held 13 bases outside the gene matches. The CDR3 consists of 19 residues. The germline V gene encodes CDR1 SGHRS and CDR2 YFSETQ. The CDR3 sequence is CASSPKVVAGAANTGELFF. CDR3 DNA sequence: TGCGCCAGCAGCCCCAAAGTGGTAGCGGGGGCAGCGAACACCGGGGAGCTGTTTTTT.

The rearrangement links TRBV18 to TRBJ1-2, with D perhaps TRBD1 (5 bases). Trimming took 3 bases from V and 6 from J, leaving 17 bases between them. The CDR3 has 15 amino acids. From germline, CDR1 is KGHSH and CDR2 LQKENI. The CDR3 reads CASSPVRAVKDGYTF. The CDR3 region has the DNA TGTGCCAGCTCACCCGTCAGGGCCGTAAAAGATGGCTACACCTTC. Complete variable domain (other parts from reference TRBV18 and TRBJ1-2): NAGVMQNPRHLVRRRGQEARLRCSPMKGHSHVYWYRQLPEEGLKFMVYLQKENIIDESGMPKERFSAEFPKEGPSILRIQQVVRGDSAAYFCASSPVRAVKDGYTFGSGTRLTVV.

The chain has TRBV25-1 and TRBJ1-6, with D unclear. Trimming pared 5 bases from V and 2 bases from J, leaving 7 bases between. This CDR3 spans 14 amino acids. Germline loops: CDR1 MGHDK, CDR2 SYGVNS. The CDR3 here is CASSPSPYNSPLHF. The CDR3 DNA follows: TGTGCCAGCAGTCCCTCCCCCTATAATTCACCCCTCCACTTT.

The table lists this clone with a few counts. V usage is TRBV2 and J usage is TRBJ1-2; D gene uncertain. Looked up from germline, CDR1 is SNHLY and CDR2 is FYNNEI. V gave up 4 bases and J gave up 8 bases, with 14 bases separating them. The CDR3 consists of 13 residues. The CDR3 region is CASSVPPFGGYTF. CDR3 DNA: TGTGCCAGCAGTGTCCCACCCTTCGGGGGCTACACCTTC.

The J gene is TRBJ1-5, the V gene TRBV30; tentatively, D is TRBD1 (6 bases). Germline CDR1 reads GTSNPN; CDR2 reads SVGIG (reference sequence). Trimming pared 0 bases from V and 7 bases from J, leaving 16 bases between. The CDR3 contains 15 residues. The CDR3 DNA is TGTGCCTGGAGTGTATCAGGGGCCCAGGCGCAGCCCCAGCATTTT. Its protein product is CAWSVSGAQAQPQHF.

In this sample, this clone turned up once. The V call is TRBV24-1, the J call TRBJ2-2; 8 positions agree with TRBD2. The V segment lost 7 bases and the J segment 6 bases; nucleotides outside the gene matches: 12. The germline gives CDR1 KGHDR, CDR2 SFDVKD. The CDR3 loop spans 16 amino acids. CDR3 sequence: CATSPGGGSSAGELFF. CDR3 nucleotides: TGTGCCACCAGCCCCGGGGGGGGATCGAGCGCCGGGGAGCTGTTTTTT.

About this clone: The junction shows a germline mismatch at one end, possibly a read error. This rearrangement joins TRBV12-3 or TRBV12-4 to TRBJ1-2; 7 bases agree with TRBD1. The CDR3 contains 11 residues. The CDR3 sequence: CASRFGGTAVF. CDR3 nucleotide sequence: TGTGCCAGCAGGTTCGGCGGGACAGCAGTGTTC.

V and J are TRBV5-8 and TRBJ1-4; unclear D gene. From germline, CDR1 is SGHTS and CDR2 YDEGEE. The CDR3 covers 15 residues. V dropped 7 bases and J dropped 2 bases, with 15 bases sitting between them. The CDR3 coding sequence is TGTGCCAGCCCCCCTCCGGGAGTCACTAATGAAAAACTGTTTTTT. The encoded protein is CASPPPGVTNEKLFF.

This sequence joins TRBV7-3 and TRBJ2-2; TRBD1 agrees at 7 bases. Per the germline V gene, CDR1 is SGHTA and CDR2 is FQGTGA. The junction had 16 bases not matched to a gene; V was cut back by 5 bases and J by 7 bases. CDR3 length equals 17 residues. The CDR3 region has the DNA TGTGCCAGCAGCCTAGGGGGCAGGGTTTCAAGGAGCGGGGAGCTGTTTTTT. Translation: CASSLGGRVSRSGELFF.

The V call is TRBV12-3 or TRBV12-4, the J call TRBJ1-2; possibly TRBD1 for D (6 bases). V was shortened by 3 bases and J by 7 bases, with 12 bases between the two germline ends. The CDR3 has 13 amino acids. CDR3 nucleotide sequence: TGTGCCAGCAGTTTTGGGGGCGAGGGTGGCTACACCTTC. Translation: CASSFGGEGGYTF.

V usage is TRBV6-4 and J usage is TRBJ2-3; TRBD2 aligns across 11 bases. This CDR3 has 15 residues. V lost 0 bases to trimming and J lost 6 bases; unmatched junction nucleotides: 2. The germline V gene encodes CDR1 MRHNA and CDR2 SNTAGT. Here the CDR3 reads CASSDSSGGADTQYF. CDR3 nucleotide sequence: TGTGCCAGCAGTGACTCTAGCGGGGGGGCGGATACGCAGTATTTT.

As regards this clone: Without the conserved terminal phenylalanine or tryptophan, this CDR3 likely stems from a read error. Because the CDR3's place on the DNA is in doubt, the DNA is left out and the CDR3 is given as listed by TCRdb. The gene calls are TRBV6-1 and TRBJ1-1; TRBD1, the table's D call, was not compared with the DNA. Counting both end residues, the CDR3 totals 10 amino acids. CDR1 and CDR2 (germline): MNHNS, SASEGT. CDR3 residues: CASSESDRAI.